The clone carrying this TCR beta chain was observed at least ten times. Its antigen is unidentified. Researchers amplified the TCR beta CDR3 regions from RNA transcripts. The HTBI primer set drove a first-round RT-PCR of the TCR CDR3. MiXCR was run by TCRdb on the multiplex PCR reads, yielding one entry per CDR3 protein. The sample yields 600,000 or so distinct CDR3 sequences, 12% to 15% seen once. The data were taken from a study of T cells in Graves' hyperthyroidism and ophthalmopathy. For the study at large: Peripheral blood collection took place at initial diagnosis, before any treatment. Points from the study as a whole: Peripheral blood also featured most of the thyroid clonotypes expanded above 0.001.

The CDR3 covers 16 residues. Per the germline V gene, CDR1 is SGHAT and CDR2 is FQNNGV. Trimming took 0 bases from V and 0 from J, leaving 12 bases between them. Duration under 3 months, a NOSPECS grade of at least 4, and a Clinical Activity Score of at least 3 characterized the ophthalmopathy patients. The clonotype was recovered from a woman in her late teens or twenties with Graves' ophthalmopathy. The material sequenced was blood. The genes are TRBV11-2 and TRBJ2-7; possible D gene TRBD2, 5 bases. In nucleotides, the CDR3 is TGTGCCAGCAGCTTAGATAGCGCTCTAGCCTCCTACGAGCAGTACTTC. This codes for CASSLDSALASYEQYF. The full variable domain, its missing parts supplied by reference TRBV11-2 and TRBJ2-7, is EAGVAQSPRYKIIEKRQSVAFWCNPISGHATLYWYQQILGQGPKLLIQFQNNGVVDDSQLPKDRFSAERLKGVDSTLKIQPAKLEDSAVYLCASSLDSALASYEQYFGPGTRLTVT.